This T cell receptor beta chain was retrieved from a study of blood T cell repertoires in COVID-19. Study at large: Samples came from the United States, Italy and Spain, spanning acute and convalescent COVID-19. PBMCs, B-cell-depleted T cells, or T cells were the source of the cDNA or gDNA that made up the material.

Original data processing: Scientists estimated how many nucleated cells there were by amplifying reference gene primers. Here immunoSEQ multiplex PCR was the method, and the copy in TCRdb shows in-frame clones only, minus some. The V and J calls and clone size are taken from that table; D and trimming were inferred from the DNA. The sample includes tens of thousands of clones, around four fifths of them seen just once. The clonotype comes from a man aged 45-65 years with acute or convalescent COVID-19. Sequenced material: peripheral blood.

CDR3 residues: CAIRHIGDSWAGELFF. As DNA, the CDR3 is TGTGCCATCAGGCACATAGGGGACAGCTGGGCCGGGGAGCTGTTTTTT. The chain links TRBV10-3 to TRBJ2-2; 7 positions agree with TRBD1. This CDR3 has 16 amino acids. Trimming removed 6 bases from V and 6 bases from J; junction bases left unmatched: 13. Germline V lookup: CDR1 ENHRY, CDR2 SYGVKD.